Listed here are 9 T cell receptor beta chains from one sample, sequenced in a study of STAT5B mutations in CD4+ large granular lymphocyte leukemia. Produced via immunoSEQ multiplex PCR; TCRdb's table is partial and in-frame only. This table holds approximately 28,000 clones, roughly 89% found once. Sequencing was done on a sample of CD4+ T cells from blood buffy coats. The receptors come from a human donor in good health.

The rearrangement joins TRBV4-1 to TRBJ2-6; 10 bases fit TRBD1. Germline V gene data show CDR1 as MGHRA and CDR2 as YSYEKL. The length of the CDR3 is 18 residues. The V and J ends lost 1 base and 3 bases, in that order; junction bases with no gene match: 6. The CDR3 region is CASSQVGQGSGGANVLTF. The DNA of the CDR3 is TGCGCCAGCAGCCAAGTGGGACAGGGGAGCGGTGGGGCCAACGTCCTGACTTTC.

The chain employs TRBV12-2 and TRBJ1-5; TRBD1, the table's D call, lacks a check against the DNA. TRBV12-2 is marked as a pseudogene. The CDR3 consists of 19 residues. This CDR3 is CASRLAGPDTFYSNQPQHF. Written as DNA, the CDR3 is TGTGCAAGTCGCTTAGCGGGCCCTGACACCTTCTATAGCAATCAGCCCCAGCATTTT.

The chain recombines TRBV28 with TRBJ1-3, with 7 bases matching TRBD1. This CDR3 contains 15 residues. V was pared by 7 bases and J by 0 bases, with 6 bases of the junction left unmatched. Germline values: CDR1 MDHEN, CDR2 SYDVKM. CDR3 residues: CASIPDRSSGNTIYF. The CDR3 nucleotides read TGTGCCAGCATCCCGGACAGGTCCTCTGGAAACACCATATATTTT. Supplemented by reference TRBV28 and TRBJ1-3, the full variable domain reads DVKVTQSSRYLVKRTGEKVFLECVQDMDHENMFWYRQDPGLGLRLIYFSYDVKMKEKGDIPEGYSVSREKKERFSLILESASTNQTSMYLCASIPDRSSGNTIYFGEGSWLTVV.

V usage is TRBV11-3 and J usage is TRBJ2-1, with D unresolved. This CDR3 is built from 13 residues. Germline CDR1 SGHNT, CDR2 YENEEA. V lost 2 bases, J lost 9 bases, and 11 bases lay in between. The CDR3 sequence: CASSLRLGGEQFF. The CDR3 nucleotides read TGTGCCAGCAGCTTACGTCTGGGTGGTGAGCAGTTCTTC. Supplemented by reference TRBV11-3 and TRBJ2-1, the full variable domain reads EAGVVQSPRYKIIEKKQPVAFWCNPISGHNTLYWYLQNLGQGPELLIRYENEEAVDDSQLPKDRFSAERLKGVDSTLKIQPAELGDSAVYLCASSLRLGGEQFFGPGTRLTVL.

V is TRBV25-1 and J is TRBJ2-5, with 8 bases that match TRBD2. CDR1 and CDR2 (germline): MGHDK, SYGVNS. The CDR3 contains 15 residues. Trimming at V came to 0 bases and at J to 3 bases, leaving 3 bases not matched to a gene. CDR3 sequence: CASSEYISGKETQYF. The CDR3 region has the DNA TGTGCCAGCAGTGAATATATTAGCGGGAAAGAGACCCAGTACTTC. Complete variable domain (other parts from reference TRBV25-1 and TRBJ2-5): EADIYQTPRYLVIGTGKKITLECSQTMGHDKMYWYQQDPGMELHLIHYSYGVNSTEKGDLSSESTVSRIRTEHFPLTLESARPSHTSQYLCASSEYISGKETQYFGPGTRLLVL.

The chain is built from TRBV27 and TRBJ1-5, with no clear D. Looked up from germline, CDR1 is MNHEY and CDR2 is SMNVEV (reference sequence). The CDR3 length is 17 residues. Trimming left V 2 bases short and J 5 bases short, with 19 bases between. The CDR3 loop reads CASSLRPGRYNDQPQHF. The CDR3 nucleotides read TGTGCCAGCAGTTTAAGGCCCGGGAGGTACAACGATCAGCCCCAGCATTTT.

The CDR3 DNA reads TGTGCCTGGAGCCCGGACAGGGGCAATGGCTACACCTTC. Its protein is CAWSPDRGNGYTF. This chain joins TRBV30 and TRBJ1-2, with TRBD1 matching 9 bases. J was trimmed by 6 bases and V by 3 bases; bases with no gene match: 5. Germline V gene sequence: CDR1 GTSNPN, CDR2 SVGIG (reference sequence). This CDR3 comprises 13 residues.

J is TRBJ2-1 and V is TRBV18; 9 bases align to TRBD1. The V gene end was trimmed by 4 bases and the J gene end by 2 bases; junction bases not matched to a gene: 3. Per the germline V gene, CDR1 is KGHSH and CDR2 is LQKENI. The CDR3 totals 15 residues. Written as DNA, the CDR3 is TGTGCCAGCTCACGACAGGGGGGGACCTACAATGAGCAGTTCTTC. Translated: CASSRQGGTYNEQFF. Full variable domain (missing parts from reference TRBV18 and TRBJ2-1): NAGVMQNPRHLVRRRGQEARLRCSPMKGHSHVYWYRQLPEEGLKFMVYLQKENIIDESGMPKERFSAEFPKEGPSILRIQQVVRGDSAAYFCASSRQGGTYNEQFFGPGTRLTVL.

The V gene is TRBV10-1, the J gene TRBJ1-2; 11 bases fit TRBD1. CDR3 size: 13 residues. Losses at the gene ends were 8 bases for V and 7 bases for J; bases not matched to a gene: 6. Germline lookup yields CDR1 WNHNN and CDR2 SYGVQD (reference sequence). CDR3 bases: TGCGCCAGCGGGACAGGGGGTCCATCTGGCTACACCTTC. This codes for CASGTGGPSGYTF.